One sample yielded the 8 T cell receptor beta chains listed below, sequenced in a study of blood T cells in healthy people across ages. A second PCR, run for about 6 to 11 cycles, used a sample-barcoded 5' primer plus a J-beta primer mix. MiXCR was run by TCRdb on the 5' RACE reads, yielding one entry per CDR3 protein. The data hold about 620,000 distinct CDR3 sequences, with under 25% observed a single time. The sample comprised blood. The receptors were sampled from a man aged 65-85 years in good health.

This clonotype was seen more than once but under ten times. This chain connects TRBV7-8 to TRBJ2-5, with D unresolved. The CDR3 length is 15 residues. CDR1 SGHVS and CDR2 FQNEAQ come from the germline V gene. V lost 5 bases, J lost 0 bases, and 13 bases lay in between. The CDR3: CASSALALYQETQYF. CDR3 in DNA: TGTGCCAGCAGCGCGCTTGCCTTGTACCAAGAGACCCAGTACTTC.

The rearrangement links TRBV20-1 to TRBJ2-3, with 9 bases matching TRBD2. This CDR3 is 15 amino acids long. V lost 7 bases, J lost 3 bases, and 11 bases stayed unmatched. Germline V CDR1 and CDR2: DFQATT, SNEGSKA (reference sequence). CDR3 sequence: CSVPLAGASTDTQYF. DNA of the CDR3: TGCAGTGTCCCCTTAGCGGGAGCGAGTACAGATACGCAGTATTTT.

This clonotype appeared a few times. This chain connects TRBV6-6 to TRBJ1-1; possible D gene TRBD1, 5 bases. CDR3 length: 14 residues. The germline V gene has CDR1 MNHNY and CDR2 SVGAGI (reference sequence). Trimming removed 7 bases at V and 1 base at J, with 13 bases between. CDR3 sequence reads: CASNRDSPNTEAFF. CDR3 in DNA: TGTGCCAGCAATCGGGACTCGCCGAACACTGAAGCTTTCTTT.

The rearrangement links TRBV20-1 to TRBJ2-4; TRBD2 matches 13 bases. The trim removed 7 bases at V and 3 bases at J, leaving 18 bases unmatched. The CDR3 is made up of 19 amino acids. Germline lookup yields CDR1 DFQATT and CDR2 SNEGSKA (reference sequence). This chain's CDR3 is CSVQPGLAGPEIGKNIQYF. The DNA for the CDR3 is TGCAGTGTTCAACCGGGACTAGCGGGACCAGAGATCGGCAAAAACATTCAGTACTTC.

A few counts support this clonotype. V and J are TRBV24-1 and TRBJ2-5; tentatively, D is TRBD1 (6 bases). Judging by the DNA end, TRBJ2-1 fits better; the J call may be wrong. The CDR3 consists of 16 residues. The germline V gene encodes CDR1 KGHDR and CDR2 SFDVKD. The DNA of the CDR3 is TGTGCCACCAGTGATTTAGGGGGAGTAATGGTTAGTGAGCAGTTCTTC. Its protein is CATSDLGGVMVSEQFF.

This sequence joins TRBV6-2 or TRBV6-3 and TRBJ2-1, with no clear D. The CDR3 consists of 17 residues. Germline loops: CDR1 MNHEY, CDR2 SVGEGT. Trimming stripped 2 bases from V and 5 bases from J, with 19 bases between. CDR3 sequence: CASSYPYSVSVHNEQFF. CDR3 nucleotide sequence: TGTGCCAGCAGTTACCCGTATAGTGTGTCCGTCCACAATGAGCAGTTCTTC.

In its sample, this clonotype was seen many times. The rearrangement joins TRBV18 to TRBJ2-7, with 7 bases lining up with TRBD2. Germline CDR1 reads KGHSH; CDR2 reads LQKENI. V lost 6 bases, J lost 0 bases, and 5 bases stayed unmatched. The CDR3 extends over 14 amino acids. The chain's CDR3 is CASSRGLTSYEQYF. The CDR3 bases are TGTGCCAGCTCCCGGGGACTAACCTCCTACGAGCAGTACTTC.

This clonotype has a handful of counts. The CDR3, as DNA: TGTGCCAGCAGCGTAGCTGTTAGCGGGAGAACGGGGGAGACCCAGTACTTC. Protein product: CASSVAVSGRTGETQYF. J is TRBJ2-1 and V is TRBV9, with TRBD2 identical over 9 bases. Gene TRBJ2-5 matches the end of the DNA better, so the J call may be wrong. The CDR3 is made up of 17 amino acids. Germline V gives CDR1 SGDLS, CDR2 YYNGEE.